The rows below give T cell receptor beta chains drawn from one sample of a study of cytomegalovirus exposure and HLA in healthy donors. TCRdb's copy holds only in-frame clones and misses some; the assay was immunoSEQ multiplex PCR. The table includes about 140,000 clones, about 81% detected once. Input material: PBMCs. All receptors come from a woman aged 50 to 60 in good health and CMV-seropositive. CDR3s include the opening cysteine and the closing phenylalanine or tryptophan. The D gene is left open where the match is weak. Some rows have no size entry. The others give once, few or many, or a class for an expanded clone.

abundance | j_gene | d_gene | v_gene | CDR3nt | CDR3aa
- | TRBJ2-1 | TRBD2 | TRBV19 | TGTGCCAGTAGCCTGACTAGCCGGGGGCAGTTCTTC | CASSLTSRGQFF
- | TRBJ1-4 | TRBD1 | TRBV2 | TGTGCCAGCACCGGACAGGGTGGAACTAATGAAAAACTGTTTTTT | CASTGQGGTNEKLFF
- | TRBJ2-7 | - | TRBV30 | TGTGCCTGGAGTGAGGGGGATCTCTACGAGCAGTACTTC | CAWSEGDLYEQYF
- | TRBJ1-1 | - | TRBV30 | TGTGCCTGGGACAGAGACACTGAAGCTTTCTTT | CAWDRDTEAFF
once | TRBJ2-5 | - | TRBV30 | TGTGCCTGGATCCGGGCAGGGGTACAAGAGACCCAGTACTTC | CAWIRAGVQETQYF
- | TRBJ2-5 | - | TRBV10-3 | TGTGCCATCAGCTATTCCATAGAGACCCAGTACTTC | CAISYSIETQYF
- | TRBJ2-1 | TRBD1 | TRBV9 | TGTGCCAGCAGCGTCCGGGACAGCGAAGGCAATGAGCAGTTCTTC | CASSVRDSEGNEQFF
- | TRBJ2-1 | - | TRBV5-4 | TGTGCCAGCAGCGACAAGAGGGTCCGCCCGTACAATGAGCAGTTCTTC | CASSDKRVRPYNEQFF
once | TRBJ2-1 | - | TRBV29-1 | TGCAGCGTTGCTTGGACTATGGGCAATGAGCAGTTCTTC | CSVAWTMGNEQFF
- | TRBJ2-7 | TRBD1 | TRBV7-2 | TGTGCCAGCAGCTTTTACAGGGGCAGGAACGAGCAGTACTTC | CASSFYRGRNEQYF
- | TRBJ2-1 | TRBD2 | TRBV7-9 | TGTGCCAGCAGCCCCACCGGGGGGAGGGGTGAGCAGTTCTTC | CASSPTGGRGEQFF
- | TRBJ2-1 | TRBD1 | TRBV28 | TGTGCCAGCAGTTTTGACAGGGGCCTAGCTTTCTCCTACAATGAGCAGTTCTTC | CASSFDRGLAFSYNEQFF
- | TRBJ2-2 | - | TRBV2 | TGTGCCAGCAGTGAAGTATCCGGGGGCACCGGGGAGCTGTTTTTT | CASSEVSGGTGELFF
- | TRBJ2-4 | - | TRBV9 | TGTGCCAGCAGCGTAGAAGAGATTCAGTACTTC | CASSVEEIQYF
- | TRBJ2-7 | TRBD1 | TRBV28 | TGTGCCAGCAGAGGACAGGGGTTCAGCTCCTACGAGCAGTACTTC | CASRGQGFSSYEQYF
- | TRBJ1-1 | - | TRBV28 | TGTGCCAGCAGTTTACGACAGATGAGTGAAGCTTTCTTT | CASSLRQMSEAFF
- | TRBJ1-1 | TRBD1 | TRBV5-1 | TGCGCCAGCAGCCGGACAGGGAAGAACACTGAAGCTTTCTTT | CASSRTGKNTEAFF
- | TRBJ2-2 | - | TRBV7-8 | TGTGCCAGCAGCTTAGGAGGGATTACCACCGGGGAGCTGTTTTTT | CASSLGGITTGELFF
- | TRBJ2-2 | TRBD2 | TRBV30 | TGTGCCTGGAAAGGGACTAGCGGGAGGACATACACCGGGGAGCTGTTTTTT | CAWKGTSGRTYTGELFF
- | TRBJ1-6 | TRBD1 | TRBV7-3 | TGTGCCAGCAGCTTAAACAGGGGGAATTCACCCCTCCACTTT | CASSLNRGNSPLHF
- | TRBJ1-4 | - | TRBV27 | TGTGCCAGCAGTGGGTCAGTCAGGTATAATGAAAAACTGTTTTTT | CASSGSVRYNEKLFF
once | TRBJ2-7 | TRBD1 | TRBV27 | TGTGCCAGCAGCCAACGACAGGGAATTTACGAGCAGTACTTC | CASSQRQGIYEQYF
- | TRBJ1-2 | - | TRBV5-1 | TGCGCCAGCAGCTTGGCGGCAGCGGATGGCTACACCTTC | CASSLAAADGYTF
- | TRBJ1-5 | - | TRBV4-3 | TGCGCCAGCAGCCAAGATCGGGCGGGCCGGGATCAGCCCCAGCATTTT | CASSQDRAGRDQPQHF
- | TRBJ2-2 | - | TRBV6-5 | TGTGCCACCGCGCGGTATGAGAACACCGGGGAGCTGTTTTTT | CATARYENTGELFF